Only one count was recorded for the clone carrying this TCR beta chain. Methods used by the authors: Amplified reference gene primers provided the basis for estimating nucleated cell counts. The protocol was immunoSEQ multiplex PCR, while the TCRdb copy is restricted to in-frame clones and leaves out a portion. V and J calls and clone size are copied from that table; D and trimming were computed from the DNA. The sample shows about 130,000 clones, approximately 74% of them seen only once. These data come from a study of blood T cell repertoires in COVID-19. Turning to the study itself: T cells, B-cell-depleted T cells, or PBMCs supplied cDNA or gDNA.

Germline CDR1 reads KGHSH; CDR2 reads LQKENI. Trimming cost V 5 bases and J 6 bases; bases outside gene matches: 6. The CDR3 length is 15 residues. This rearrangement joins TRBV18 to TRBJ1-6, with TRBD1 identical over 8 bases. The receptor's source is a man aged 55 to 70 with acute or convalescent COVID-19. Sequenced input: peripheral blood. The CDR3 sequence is CASSDITGGNSPLHF. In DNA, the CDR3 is TGTGCCAGCTCAGATATAACAGGGGGTAATTCACCCCTCCACTTT. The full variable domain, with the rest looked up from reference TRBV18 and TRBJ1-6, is NAGVMQNPRHLVRRRGQEARLRCSPMKGHSHVYWYRQLPEEGLKFMVYLQKENIIDESGMPKERFSAEFPKEGPSILRIQQVVRGDSAAYFCASSDITGGNSPLHFGNGTRLTVT.